A single sample is the source of the 16 T cell receptor beta chains below, sequenced in a study of vaccination and CD4 T cells after COVID-19. Specified treatment: approximately 9-day PBMC culture with coronavirus spike peptide pools or control peptides (ViraFEST assay). No antigens are known for them. Sequencing of the DNA from cultured CD4+ T cells was carried out with the Oncomine TCR Beta short-read assay. TCRdb independently ran MiXCR on the PCR reads; one entry per CDR3 protein. The top ten hold roughly 14% of the sample, which has some 21,000 distinct CDR3 sequences, 60% seen once. This material consisted of CD4+ T cells from blood, cultured in vitro, taken after SARS-CoV-2 vaccination. These TCRs come from a human donor who received a COVID-19 vaccine.

Only a few counts were recorded for this clonotype. The genes are TRBV20-1 and TRBJ2-3; tentatively, D is TRBD1 (6 bases). The CDR3 runs to 14 residues. V was trimmed by 6 bases and J by 0 bases, leaving 13 bases between them. CDR1 and CDR2 from the germline V gene are DFQATT and SNEGSKA (reference sequence). The CDR3 sequence is CSAPKGDSTDTQYF. For the CDR3, the DNA is TGCAGTGCCCCCAAGGGGGATAGCACAGATACGCAGTATTTT.

This chain uses TRBV27 with TRBJ1-2; TRBD1 matches 7 bases. The CDR3 length is 12 residues. Germline loops: CDR1 MNHEY, CDR2 SMNVEV (reference sequence). J gave up 6 bases and V 5 bases, and 3 bases lay outside the gene matches. The CDR3 is CASSVTGDGYTF. CDR3 in DNA: TGTGCCAGCAGTGTTACAGGGGATGGCTACACCTTC.

The J gene is TRBJ1-2, the V gene TRBV28, with 7 bases fitting TRBD1. The V gene's germline CDR1 is MDHEN and CDR2 SYDVKM. Unmatched junction bases numbered 10, after V lost 5 bases and J lost 4 bases. This CDR3 comprises 15 residues. CDR3 sequence (DNA): TGTGCCAGCAGTAACGGTGGCGACAGGGCCTATGGCTACACCTTC. Translation gives CASSNGGDRAYGYTF.

The rearrangement joins TRBV5-3 to TRBJ1-1; D remains unclear. TRBV5-3 is an ORF, with its function uncertain. The germline V and J ends were trimmed by 8 bases and 7 bases, with 18 bases remaining between them. The CDR3 sequence is 13 residues long. This chain's CDR3 is CASSGWERFEAFF. The CDR3 DNA reads as TGTGCCAGCAGCGGGTGGGAGCGATTTGAAGCTTTCTTT.

J is TRBJ2-3 and V is TRBV10-3; D unresolved. The CDR3 sequence is 14 residues long. Trimming removed 10 bases at V and 2 bases at J, with 16 bases between. Per germline, CDR1 ENHRY and CDR2 SYGVKD. This CDR3 reads CATLDSHNTDTQYF. CDR3 sequence (DNA): TGTGCCACCCTCGACTCCCATAACACAGATACGCAGTATTTT.

The V gene is TRBV27, the J gene TRBJ2-2, with D unclear. Germline values: CDR1 MNHEY, CDR2 SMNVEV (reference sequence). The CDR3 contains 14 residues. V lost 5 bases, J lost 8 bases, and 15 bases lay in between. The CDR3 loop reads CASSAVDSWGELFF. As DNA, the CDR3 is TGTGCCAGCAGTGCCGTGGATAGCTGGGGGGAGCTGTTTTTT.

This clonotype was counted a single time. The chain has TRBV19 and TRBJ1-1, with TRBD1 identical over 10 bases. After removal of 6 bases from V and 5 bases from J, the junction contained 12 bases not matched to a gene. Germline CDR1 LNHDA, CDR2 SQIVND (reference sequence). This CDR3 region has 16 residues. DNA for the CDR3: TGTGCCAGTAGATACCACGGGACAGGGGAGGGTACTGAAGCTTTCTTT. Residues: CASRYHGTGEGTEAFF.

The V and J genes are TRBV7-8 and TRBJ2-3; perhaps TRBD2 as D (5 bases). Germline V gene data show CDR1 as SGHVS and CDR2 as FQNEAQ. CDR3 length equals 15 residues. The V end was cut by 5 bases, the J end by 0 bases, with 12 bases between. The CDR3 region is CASSPRRGSTDTQYF. CDR3 DNA: TGTGCCAGCAGCCCCCGTCGGGGAAGCACAGATACGCAGTATTTT.

This chain links TRBV6-2 or TRBV6-3 with TRBJ1-1; TRBD1 agrees at 8 bases. This CDR3 has 12 amino acids. Germline V gene sequence: CDR1 MNHEY, CDR2 SVGEGT. Trimming removed 6 bases from V and 8 bases from J; junction bases left unmatched: 5. In DNA form, the CDR3 reads TGTGCCAGCAGGAAGGGACAGGCCGAAGCTTTCTTT. It specifies CASRKGQAEAFF.

The CDR3 protein is CASSYPGLAGASESSYNEQFF. The CDR3 region has the DNA TGTGCCAGCAGTTACCCTGGACTAGCGGGGGCCTCCGAGAGCTCCTACAATGAGCAGTTCTTC. The chain joins TRBV6-5 to TRBJ2-1; 13 bases map to TRBD2. Germline V gene data show CDR1 as MNHEY and CDR2 as SVGAGI. V lost 2 bases, J lost 0 bases, and 13 bases stayed unmatched. The CDR3 contains 21 residues.

V and J are TRBV7-8 and TRBJ1-1; D may be TRBD1 (5 bases). With 2 bases removed from V and 1 base from J, the gap between germline ends came to 8 bases. The CDR3 sequence is 14 residues long. Looked up from germline, CDR1 is SGHVS and CDR2 is FQNEAQ. CDR3 in amino acids: CASSLTTGNTEAFF. Written as DNA, the CDR3 is TGTGCCAGCAGCTTAACAACAGGGAACACTGAAGCTTTCTTT.

For the CDR3, the DNA is TGCAGCGTTGATGGGACCACTGAAGCTTTCTTT. The encoded protein is CSVDGTTEAFF. This chain links TRBV29-1 with TRBJ1-1; a weak D match, TRBD1 (5 bases). This CDR3 has 11 residues. Germline values: CDR1 SQVTM, CDR2 ANQGSEA. Trimming removed 3 bases at V and 4 bases at J, with 6 bases between.

For the CDR3, the DNA is TGTGCCAGCAGTACCCACAGGGGGCCCGACACCGGGGAGCTGTTTTTT. Its protein is CASSTHRGPDTGELFF. The chain carries TRBV12-3 or TRBV12-4 and TRBJ2-2; 9 bases are a match to TRBD1. The V gene end was trimmed by 5 bases and the J gene end by 3 bases; junction bases not matched to a gene: 7. This CDR3 is built from 16 residues.

J is TRBJ1-2 and V is TRBV7-2; D possibly corresponds to TRBD1 (5 bases). The germline CDR1 and CDR2 sequences are SGHTA and FQGNSA. The CDR3 runs to 13 residues. Trimming cost V 1 base and J 8 bases, with 11 bases left between them. The CDR3 region has the DNA TGTGCCAGCAGCTTAGGAGCAGGGTTGGGCTACACCTTC. Amino acid sequence: CASSLGAGLGYTF.

This chain links TRBV18 with TRBJ1-6; no clear D. V dropped 0 bases and J dropped 9 bases, with 12 bases sitting between them. This CDR3 region has 15 residues. Germline values: CDR1 KGHSH, CDR2 LQKENI. DNA of the CDR3: TGTGCCAGCTCACCACCGGAAGGGAGAGGTTCACCCCTCCACTTT. Translating it yields CASSPPEGRGSPLHF. Full variable domain (rest looked up from reference TRBV18 and TRBJ1-6): NAGVMQNPRHLVRRRGQEARLRCSPMKGHSHVYWYRQLPEEGLKFMVYLQKENIIDESGMPKERFSAEFPKEGPSILRIQQVVRGDSAAYFCASSPPEGRGSPLHFGNGTRLTVT.

The chain combines TRBV20-1 with TRBJ1-1; D is undetermined. The CDR3 covers 13 residues. Trimming took off 3 bases at V and 0 bases at J, with 8 bases between the two ends. Germline-derived CDR1 and CDR2 are DFQATT and SNEGSKA (reference sequence). CDR3: CSASPDMNTEAFF. DNA of the CDR3: TGCAGTGCTAGCCCAGACATGAACACTGAAGCTTTCTTT.